This TCR beta chain was observed in a study of T cells expressing NK-cell markers. At the level of the study: Repertoires of TCR beta were obtained from T cells sorted as CD3+CD56+NKG2C+, CD3+CD56+NKG2C- and CD3+CD56-NKG2C+. Study findings and constraints: In a few donors, dominant clonotypes made up about 28.3-60.1% of CD3+CD56-NKG2C+ cells. Top CD8+ clonotypes included the dominant CD3+CD56+NKG2C+ clonotypes in five to seven donors.

For each CDR3 protein, TCRdb gives one entry from its re-call of the 5' RACE reads, without DNA. The sample includes some 110,000 distinct CDR3 sequences. CDR3 length equals 13 residues. As to this clonotype: Its target is not known.

The chain combines TRBV12-3 or TRBV12-4 with TRBJ2-1; the TCRdb call, TRBD1, lacks DNA for checking. The sequenced sample consisted of blood T cells: a sorted CD56 or NKG2C T cell subset, CD4+ or CD8+ T cells, or bulk PBMC T cells (not recorded which). The sequence derives from a woman between 18 and 69 years old in good health. The CDR3 protein is CVSSLGGTVEQFF.